The next 5 T cell receptor beta chains were all read from a single sample in a study of T cell repertoires in ileal Crohn's disease. Regarding time point: neoterminal ileum biopsy at postoperative endoscopy, about 6 months after surgery. TCRdb's copy holds only in-frame clones and misses some; the assay was immunoSEQ multiplex PCR. The sample holds more than 60,000 clones, approximately 91% seen once. The specimen was ileal tissue. The source is an adult with Crohn's disease.

The rearrangement links TRBV7-6 to TRBJ2-7; 9 nucleotides align to TRBD2. The CDR3 loop spans 14 amino acids. Trimming removed 2 bases from V and 5 bases from J; junction bases left unmatched: 4. CDR1 is SGHVS and CDR2 is FNYEAQ in the germline V gene. CDR3 nucleotide sequence: TGTGCCAGCAGCTTAATGGTAGCGGGAGACGAGCAGTACTTC. Amino acid sequence: CASSLMVAGDEQYF.

The J gene is TRBJ2-3, the V gene TRBV4-2; D is unresolved. This CDR3 comprises 11 residues. Trimming pared 4 bases from V and 6 bases from J, leaving 5 bases between. Germline values: CDR1 LGHNA, CDR2 YNFKEQ. The CDR3 reads CASSREDTQYF. CDR3 coding DNA: TGTGCCAGCAGCCGTGAGGATACGCAGTATTTT.

The V call is TRBV15, the J call TRBJ2-1; D is unresolved. The CDR3 covers 12 residues. CDR1 is LNHNV and CDR2 is YYDKDF in the germline V gene (reference sequence). Trimming left V 5 bases short and J 10 bases short, with 12 bases between. Written as DNA, the CDR3 is TGTGCCACCAGCGGATTCACAGACGAGCAGTTCTTC. Encoded protein: CATSGFTDEQFF.

The chain couples TRBV6-6 to TRBJ1-2, with a weak D call TRBD1 (6 bases). V lost 6 bases and J lost 2, with 13 bases in between. CDR1 and CDR2 (germline): MNHNY, SVGAGI (reference sequence). This CDR3 is built from 14 residues. The CDR3 nucleotides read TGTGCCAGCAGCGCTGGGACACGGAACTATGGCTACACCTTC. Encoded protein: CASSAGTRNYGYTF.

The V call is TRBV5-4, the J call TRBJ2-3; D remains unclear. This CDR3 comprises 13 residues. Germline CDR1 is SGHNT and CDR2 is YYREEE (reference sequence). V dropped 1 base and J dropped 2 bases, with 5 bases sitting between them. The CDR3 DNA reads as TGTGCCAGCAGCTTGAGCGTCACAGATACGCAGTATTTT. Encoded protein: CASSLSVTDTQYF.